The rows below give T cell receptor beta chains drawn from one sample of a study of graft-versus-host responses after intestinal transplantation. Repertoires were generated with immunoSEQ multiplex PCR, while TCRdb's copy carries only in-frame clones and drops some. The sample lists 130,000 or so clones, around nine tenths occurring once. The antigens these receptors bind are not known. The specimen comprised unstimulated CD4+ T cells sorted from spleen or lymph node cells, sampled before intestinal transplant. The receptors originated from a human donor who received an intestinal transplant. CDR3s include the opening cysteine and the closing phenylalanine or tryptophan. A D gene is named only where the DNA matches it firmly. Size tells how often a clone was seen (once, few, many) or the class of an expanded clone, and some rows leave it out.

D gene	clone size	J gene	V gene	CDR3 protein	CDR3 DNA
NA	once	TRBJ2-5	TRBV28	CASSIGTRARETQYF	TGTGCCAGCAGTATCGGCACGAGGGCCAGGGAGACCCAGTACTTC
TRBD1	NA	TRBJ2-1	TRBV11-3	CASSPRDRDYEQFF	TGTGCCAGCAGCCCCCGGGACAGGGACTACGAGCAGTTCTTC
NA	NA	TRBJ1-1	TRBV5-4	CASSFGGGTEAFF	TGTGCCAGCAGCTTCGGCGGGGGCACTGAAGCTTTCTTT
TRBD1	NA	TRBJ2-7	TRBV18	CASSQLTGGGEQYF	TGTGCCAGCTCGCAGTTGACAGGGGGCGGCGAGCAGTACTTC
NA	NA	TRBJ2-7	TRBV18	CASSPMASGYEQYF	TGTGCCAGCTCACCAATGGCGAGTGGTTACGAGCAGTACTTC
NA	NA	TRBJ2-7	TRBV28	CASSVKYEQYF	TGTGCCAGCAGTGTTAAGTACGAGCAGTACTTC
TRBD2	NA	TRBJ2-1	TRBV7-2	CASSWGTSGYNEQFF	TGTGCCAGCAGCTGGGGAACTAGCGGATACAATGAGCAGTTCTTC
NA	NA	TRBJ2-7	TRBV6-4	CASSDPKANEQYF	TGTGCCAGCAGTGACCCAAAAGCCAACGAGCAGTACTTC
TRBD2	NA	TRBJ2-3	TRBV7-3	CASSSPLAGVTDTQYF	TGTGCCAGCAGCTCCCCACTAGCGGGAGTCACAGATACGCAGTATTTT
NA	NA	TRBJ2-3	TRBV5-6	CASIRDVSTDTQYF	TGTGCCAGCATCAGGGATGTCAGCACAGATACGCAGTATTTT
TRBD1	NA	TRBJ1-5	TRBV6-1	CASSEVLVTGDQPQHF	TGTGCCAGCAGTGAAGTGCTGGTGACAGGGGATCAGCCCCAGCATTTT
NA	NA	TRBJ2-3	TRBV7-3	CASSLAGNTDTQYF	TGTGCCAGCAGCTTAGCGGGAAACACAGATACGCAGTATTTT
NA	NA	TRBJ2-1	TRBV29-1	CSVGGALSSYNEQFF	TGCAGCGTTGGGGGGGCCCTAAGCTCCTACAATGAGCAGTTCTTC
NA	NA	TRBJ2-7	TRBV27	CASSRSYEQYF	TGTGCCAGCAGCCGTTCCTACGAGCAGTACTTC
NA	NA	TRBJ1-5	TRBV10-2	CASSGAGNNQPQHF	TGCGCCAGCAGTGGTGCCGGGAACAATCAGCCCCAGCATTTT
NA	few	TRBJ1-1	TRBV14	CASSQVGGTEAFF	TGTGCCAGCAGCCAAGTAGGGGGAACTGAAGCTTTCTTT
TRBD1	NA	TRBJ1-1	TRBV6-5	CASSFRDRGLGTEAFF	TGTGCCAGCAGTTTCCGGGACAGGGGGCTTGGCACTGAAGCTTTCTTT
TRBD2	NA	TRBJ2-3	TRBV2	CASCRLAGGRDTQYF	TGTGCCAGCTGTCGACTAGCGGGAGGGCGAGATACGCAGTATTTT
NA	NA	TRBJ2-2	TRBV5-4	CASSFSGSGELFF	TGTGCCAGCAGCTTTTCGGGTTCCGGGGAGCTGTTTTTT
TRBD1	NA	TRBJ1-2	TRBV28	CARRYRGRMANYGYTF	TGTGCCAGGAGGTACAGGGGGCGCATGGCTAACTATGGCTACACCTTC
NA	once	TRBJ2-1	TRBV6-5	CASSYSIGVEYNEQFF	TGTGCCAGCAGTTACTCGATCGGGGTAGAATACAATGAGCAGTTCTTC
NA	once	TRBJ1-1	TRBV19	CASSISTMNTEAFF	TGTGCCAGTAGTATATCAACCATGAACACTGAAGCTTTCTTT
NA	NA	TRBJ2-2	TRBV20-1	CSAVRAGELFF	TGCAGTGCTGTCAGGGCCGGGGAGCTGTTTTTT
NA	NA	TRBJ2-1	TRBV28	CASSFPQGRAYNEQFF	TGTGCCAGCAGTTTTCCCCAGGGCAGGGCCTACAATGAGCAGTTCTTC
TRBD1	NA	TRBJ2-1	TRBV6-5	CASSPRDRVGNEQFF	TGTGCCAGCAGTCCCCGGGACAGGGTCGGCAATGAGCAGTTCTTC
TRBD2	NA	TRBJ2-5	TRBV9	CASSVGTSGQETQYF	TGTGCCAGCAGCGTTGGGACTAGCGGACAAGAGACCCAGTACTTC
NA	NA	TRBJ1-1	TRBV14	CASSQVFGSEAFF	TGTGCCAGCAGCCAAGTATTTGGGAGTGAAGCTTTCTTT
NA	NA	TRBJ2-7	TRBV18	CASSPRRSSLFYEQYF	TGTGCCAGCTCACCTCGGAGATCCTCCCTATTCTACGAGCAGTACTTC
NA	once	TRBJ2-1	TRBV5-1	CASSSSGTYNEQFF	TGCGCCAGCAGCTCGTCTGGTACCTACAATGAGCAGTTCTTC
TRBD1	once	TRBJ2-7	TRBV28	CASRGDRDYEQYF	TGTGCCAGCAGAGGGGACAGGGACTACGAGCAGTACTTC
TRBD1	NA	TRBJ2-1	TRBV10-3	CAISESGQGALSNEQFF	TGTGCCATCAGTGAGTCGGGACAGGGGGCGCTGAGCAATGAGCAGTTCTTC
NA	NA	TRBJ2-1	TRBV7-3	CASSSTPGYNEQFF	TGTGCCAGCAGCTCAACCCCAGGGTACAATGAGCAGTTCTTC
NA	once	TRBJ1-5	TRBV5-6	CASGDTNNQPQHF	TGTGCCAGCGGAGACACGAACAATCAGCCCCAGCATTTT
TRBD2	NA	TRBJ2-2	TRBV27	CASSWGGLKNTGELFF	TGTGCCAGCAGTTGGGGGGGACTAAAGAACACCGGGGAGCTGTTTTTT
NA	NA	TRBJ2-2	TRBV6-5	CASRHAHTGELFF	TGTGCCAGCAGGCACGCTCACACCGGGGAGCTGTTTTTT
NA	once	TRBJ1-4	TRBV10-3	CATRRGALSANEKLFF	TGTGCCACCCGTAGAGGGGCCCTGTCGGCTAATGAAAAACTGTTTTTT
TRBD1	NA	TRBJ1-1	TRBV19	CASSWTGTEAFF	TGTGCCAGTAGTTGGACAGGGACTGAAGCTTTCTTT
TRBD2	NA	TRBJ2-4	TRBV5-4	CASSLATSGRVKNIQYF	TGTGCCAGCAGCTTGGCGACTAGCGGGAGAGTCAAAAACATTCAGTACTTC
NA	once	TRBJ1-1	TRBV15	CATSSTPGQLNTEAFF	TGTGCCACCAGCAGTACTCCCGGACAGCTGAACACTGAAGCTTTCTTT
TRBD1	NA	TRBJ2-7	TRBV27	CASSSRTGNYEQYF	TGTGCCAGCAGTTCTCGGACAGGGAACTACGAGCAGTACTTC
NA	NA	TRBJ2-1	TRBV6-1	CASSVTPYNEQFF	TGTGCCAGCAGTGTGACTCCATACAATGAGCAGTTCTTC
NA	NA	TRBJ2-3	TRBV10-1	CASSETRGARTDTQYF	TGCGCCAGCAGTGAGACCCGTGGGGCCCGCACAGATACGCAGTATTTT
NA	few	TRBJ1-3	TRBV7-2	CASSLTPLSGNTIYF	TGTGCCAGCAGCTTGACACCGCTCTCTGGAAACACCATATATTTT
NA	NA	TRBJ1-2	TRBV7-6	CASSKYRDGYTF	TGTGCCAGCAGCAAATACAGGGATGGCTACACCTTC
NA	NA	TRBJ2-2	TRBV27	CASSSTRTGELFF	TGTGCCAGCAGTTCCACAAGGACCGGGGAGCTGTTTTTT
TRBD2	NA	TRBJ2-1	TRBV4-1	CASSLGLAETYNEQFF	TGCGCCAGCAGCCTCGGACTAGCGGAGACCTACAATGAGCAGTTCTTC
NA	NA	TRBJ2-7	TRBV10-3	CAISTASEQYF	TGTGCCATCTCTACGGCCTCCGAGCAGTACTTC
NA	NA	TRBJ1-4	TRBV29-1	CSVEAVTGEKLFF	TGCAGCGTTGAAGCCGTCACGGGTGAAAAACTGTTTTTT
NA	NA	TRBJ1-4	TRBV6-1	CASRGGNRASEKLFF	TGTGCCAGCAGGGGAGGAAACAGGGCAAGTGAAAAACTGTTTTTT